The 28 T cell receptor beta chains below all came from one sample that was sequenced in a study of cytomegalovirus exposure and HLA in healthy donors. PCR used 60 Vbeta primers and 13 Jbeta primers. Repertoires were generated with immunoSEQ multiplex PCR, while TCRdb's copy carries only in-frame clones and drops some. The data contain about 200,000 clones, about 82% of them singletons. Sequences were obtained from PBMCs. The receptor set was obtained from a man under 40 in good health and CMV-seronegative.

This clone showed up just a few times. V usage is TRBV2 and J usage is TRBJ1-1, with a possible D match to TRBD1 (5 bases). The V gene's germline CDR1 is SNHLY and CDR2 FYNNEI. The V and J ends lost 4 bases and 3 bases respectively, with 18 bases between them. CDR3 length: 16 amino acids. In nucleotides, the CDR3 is TGTGCCAGCAGTGGAGCAGGGAAAGGAGGGGACACTGAAGCTTTCTTT. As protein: CASSGAGKGGDTEAFF.

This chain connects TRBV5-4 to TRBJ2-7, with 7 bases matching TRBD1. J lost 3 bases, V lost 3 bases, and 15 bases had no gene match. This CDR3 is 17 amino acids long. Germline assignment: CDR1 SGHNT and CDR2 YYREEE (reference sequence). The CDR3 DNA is TGTGCCAGCAGCTACCGACCTTATGGGACAGAACACTACGAGCAGTACTTC. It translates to CASSYRPYGTEHYEQYF.

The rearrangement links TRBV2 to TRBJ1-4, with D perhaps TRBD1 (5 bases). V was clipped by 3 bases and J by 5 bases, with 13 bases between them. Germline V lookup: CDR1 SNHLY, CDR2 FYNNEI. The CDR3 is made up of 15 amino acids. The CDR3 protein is CASSDASGGNEKLFF. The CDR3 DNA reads TGTGCCAGCAGTGATGCTTCGGGGGGGAATGAAAAACTGTTTTTT.

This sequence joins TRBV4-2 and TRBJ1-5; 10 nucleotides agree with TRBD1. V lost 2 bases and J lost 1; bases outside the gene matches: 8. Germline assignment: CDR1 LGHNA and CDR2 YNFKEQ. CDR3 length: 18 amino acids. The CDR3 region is CASSQLTGGKGSNQPQHF. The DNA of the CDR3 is TGTGCCAGCAGCCAATTGACAGGGGGCAAGGGAAGCAATCAGCCCCAGCATTTT.

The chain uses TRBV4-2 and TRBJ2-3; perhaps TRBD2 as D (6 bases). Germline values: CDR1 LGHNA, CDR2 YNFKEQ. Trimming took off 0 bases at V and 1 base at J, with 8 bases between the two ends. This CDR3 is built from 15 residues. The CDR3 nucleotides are TGTGCCAGCAGCCAAGAGTGGAGGGGCACAGATACGCAGTATTTT. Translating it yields CASSQEWRGTDTQYF.

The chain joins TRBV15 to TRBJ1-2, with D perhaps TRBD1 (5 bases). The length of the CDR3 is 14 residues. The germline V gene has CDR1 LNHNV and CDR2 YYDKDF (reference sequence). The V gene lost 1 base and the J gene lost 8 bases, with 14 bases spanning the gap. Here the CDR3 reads CATSRVRGEGGYTF. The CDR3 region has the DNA TGTGCCACCAGCAGAGTTCGGGGGGAAGGCGGCTACACCTTC.

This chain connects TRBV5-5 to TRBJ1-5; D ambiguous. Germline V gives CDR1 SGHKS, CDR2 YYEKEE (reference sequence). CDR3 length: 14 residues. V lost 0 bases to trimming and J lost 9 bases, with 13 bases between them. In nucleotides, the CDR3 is TGTGCCAGCAGCTTGGATGGGCTTGTAGGGCCCCAGCATTTT. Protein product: CASSLDGLVGPQHF.

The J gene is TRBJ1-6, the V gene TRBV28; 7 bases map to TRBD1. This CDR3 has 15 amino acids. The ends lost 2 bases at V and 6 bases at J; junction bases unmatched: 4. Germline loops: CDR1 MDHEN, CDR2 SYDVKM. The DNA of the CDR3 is TGTGCCAGCAGTTTAGGTGACAGGGTTAATTCACCCCTCCACTTT. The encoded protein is CASSLGDRVNSPLHF.

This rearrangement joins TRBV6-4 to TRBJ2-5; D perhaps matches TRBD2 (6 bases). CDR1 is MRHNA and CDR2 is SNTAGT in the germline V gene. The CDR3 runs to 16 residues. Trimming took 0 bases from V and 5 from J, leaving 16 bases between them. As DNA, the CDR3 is TGTGCCAGCAGTGACTCCGGCAGGGAGGTTGAGGAGACCCAGTACTTC. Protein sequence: CASSDSGREVEETQYF.

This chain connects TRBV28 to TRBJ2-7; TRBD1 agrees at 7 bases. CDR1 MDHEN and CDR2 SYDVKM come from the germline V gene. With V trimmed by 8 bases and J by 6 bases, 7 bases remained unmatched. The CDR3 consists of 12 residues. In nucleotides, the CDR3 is TGTGCCAGCCGTTATCGACAGGGCGAGCAGTACTTC. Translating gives CASRYRQGEQYF. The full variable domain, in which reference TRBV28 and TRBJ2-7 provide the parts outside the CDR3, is DVKVTQSSRYLVKRTGEKVFLECVQDMDHENMFWYRQDPGLGLRLIYFSYDVKMKEKGDIPEGYSVSREKKERFSLILESASTNQTSMYLCASRYRQGEQYFGPGTRLTVT.

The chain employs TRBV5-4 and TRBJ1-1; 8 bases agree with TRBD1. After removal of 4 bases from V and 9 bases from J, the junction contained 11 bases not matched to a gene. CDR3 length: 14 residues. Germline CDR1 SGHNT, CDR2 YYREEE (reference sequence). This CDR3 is CASSVDREGGQAFF. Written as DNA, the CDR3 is TGTGCCAGCAGCGTGGACAGGGAAGGGGGTCAAGCTTTCTTT.

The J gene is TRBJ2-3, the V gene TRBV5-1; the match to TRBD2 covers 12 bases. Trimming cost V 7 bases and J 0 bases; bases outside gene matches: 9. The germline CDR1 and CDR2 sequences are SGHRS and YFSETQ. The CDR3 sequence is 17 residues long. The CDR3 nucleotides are TGCGCCAGCCAAGACGGGACTAGCGGGCGAAGCACAGATACGCAGTATTTT. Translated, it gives CASQDGTSGRSTDTQYF.

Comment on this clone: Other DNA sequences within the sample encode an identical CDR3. CDR3 loop: CSADSGNGNTIYF. CDR3 sequence (DNA): TGCAGCGCCGACTCGGGTAACGGGAACACCATATATTTT. V gene TRBV29-1 combines with J gene TRBJ1-3; D not certain. Per the germline V gene, CDR1 is SQVTM and CDR2 is ANQGSEA. This CDR3 is 13 amino acids long. Between the trimmed V and J ends, which lost 7 bases and 7 bases, there was a span of 17 bases.

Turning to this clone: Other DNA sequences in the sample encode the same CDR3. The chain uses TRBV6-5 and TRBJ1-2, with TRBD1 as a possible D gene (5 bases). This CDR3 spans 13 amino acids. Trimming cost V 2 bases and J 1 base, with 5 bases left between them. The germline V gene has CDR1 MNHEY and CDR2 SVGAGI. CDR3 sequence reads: CASSYQGNYGYTF. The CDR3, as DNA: TGTGCCAGCAGTTACCAGGGTAACTATGGCTACACCTTC.

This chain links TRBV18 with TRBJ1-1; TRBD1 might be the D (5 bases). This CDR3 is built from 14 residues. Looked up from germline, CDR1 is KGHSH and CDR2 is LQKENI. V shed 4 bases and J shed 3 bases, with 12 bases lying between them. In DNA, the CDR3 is TGTGCCAGCTCACGAGGAGGGGTCGACACTGAAGCTTTCTTT. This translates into CASSRGGVDTEAFF.

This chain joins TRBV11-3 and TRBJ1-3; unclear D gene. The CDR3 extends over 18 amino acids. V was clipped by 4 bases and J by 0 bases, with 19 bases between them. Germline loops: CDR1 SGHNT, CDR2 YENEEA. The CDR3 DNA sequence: TGTGCCAGCAGCTACCTAGCCGGTAATGAGATCTCTGGAAACACCATATATTTT. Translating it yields CASSYLAGNEISGNTIYF.

CDR3 loop: CASSFDEGTGIFEQYF. CDR3 nucleotide sequence: TGTGCCAGCAGCTTCGACGAGGGGACAGGGATATTCGAGCAGTACTTC. V is TRBV7-2 and J is TRBJ2-7; 9 nucleotides agree with TRBD1. Germline V lookup: CDR1 SGHTA, CDR2 FQGNSA. CDR3 length: 16 amino acids. V was clipped by 3 bases and J by 6 bases; unmatched bases: 12.

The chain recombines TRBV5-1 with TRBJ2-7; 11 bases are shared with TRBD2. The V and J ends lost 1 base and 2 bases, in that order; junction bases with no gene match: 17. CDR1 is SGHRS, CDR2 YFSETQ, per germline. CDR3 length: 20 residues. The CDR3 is CASSLWGTGVGTSGTYEQYF. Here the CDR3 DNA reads TGCGCCAGCAGCTTGTGGGGGACAGGCGTCGGGACTAGCGGCACCTACGAGCAGTACTTC.

This CDR3 is CASRSGTGGTQPQHF. Written as DNA, the CDR3 is TGTGCCAGCAGATCCGGGACAGGGGGCACTCAGCCCCAGCATTTT. V is TRBV6-1 and J is TRBJ1-5; 12 nucleotides align to TRBD1. Losses at the gene ends were 6 bases for V and 6 bases for J; bases not matched to a gene: 6. CDR3 length: 15 residues. Germline lookup yields CDR1 MNHNS and CDR2 SASEGT.

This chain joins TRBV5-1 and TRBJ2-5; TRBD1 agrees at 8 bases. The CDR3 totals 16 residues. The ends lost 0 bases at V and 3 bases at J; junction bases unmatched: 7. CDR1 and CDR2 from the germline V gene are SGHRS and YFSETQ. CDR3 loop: CASSLGQGLIEETQYF. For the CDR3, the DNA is TGCGCCAGCAGCTTGGGACAGGGGCTTATAGAAGAGACCCAGTACTTC.

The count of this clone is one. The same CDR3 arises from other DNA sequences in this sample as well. The CDR3 DNA is TGTGCCAGCAGTGAAACAGGGGGGGCCTATGGCTACACCTTC. Protein product: CASSETGGAYGYTF. This rearrangement joins TRBV6-1 to TRBJ1-2; 8 bases align to TRBD1. The germline V gene has CDR1 MNHNS and CDR2 SASEGT. The V gene end was trimmed by 2 bases and the J gene end by 4 bases; junction bases not matched to a gene: 3. The CDR3 loop spans 14 amino acids.

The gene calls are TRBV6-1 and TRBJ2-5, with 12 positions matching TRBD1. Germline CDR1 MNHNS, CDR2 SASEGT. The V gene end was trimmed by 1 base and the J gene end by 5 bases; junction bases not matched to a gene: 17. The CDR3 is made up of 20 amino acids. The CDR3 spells CASSEEYRDRGLFLTETQYF. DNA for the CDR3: TGTGCCAGCAGTGAAGAGTATAGGGACAGGGGGCTGTTTTTAACGGAGACCCAGTACTTC.

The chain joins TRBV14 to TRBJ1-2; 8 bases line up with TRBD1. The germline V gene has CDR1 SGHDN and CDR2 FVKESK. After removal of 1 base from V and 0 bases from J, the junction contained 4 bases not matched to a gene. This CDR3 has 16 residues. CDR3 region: CASSQAGGYANYGYTF. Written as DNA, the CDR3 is TGTGCCAGCAGCCAAGCAGGGGGCTATGCTAACTATGGCTACACCTTC.

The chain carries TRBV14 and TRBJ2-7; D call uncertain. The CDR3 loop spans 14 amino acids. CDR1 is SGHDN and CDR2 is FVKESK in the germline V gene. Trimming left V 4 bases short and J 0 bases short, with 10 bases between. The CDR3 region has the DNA TGTGCCAGCAGCCTTGAGAGGAGCTCCTACGAGCAGTACTTC. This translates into CASSLERSSYEQYF.

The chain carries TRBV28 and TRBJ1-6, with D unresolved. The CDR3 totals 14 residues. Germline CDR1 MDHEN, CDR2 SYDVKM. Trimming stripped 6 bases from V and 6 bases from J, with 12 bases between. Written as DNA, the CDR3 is TGTGCCAGCAGGGCAGGAACCATTAATTCACCCCTCCACTTT. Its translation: CASRAGTINSPLHF.

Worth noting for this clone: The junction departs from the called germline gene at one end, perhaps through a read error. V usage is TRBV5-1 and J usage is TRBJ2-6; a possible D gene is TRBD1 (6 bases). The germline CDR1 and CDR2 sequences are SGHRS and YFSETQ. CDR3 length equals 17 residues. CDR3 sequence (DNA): TGCGCCAGCAGCCTTGGGGCAGGGGTCTCTGGGGCCAGCGTCCTGACTTTC. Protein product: CASSLGAGVSGASVLTF.

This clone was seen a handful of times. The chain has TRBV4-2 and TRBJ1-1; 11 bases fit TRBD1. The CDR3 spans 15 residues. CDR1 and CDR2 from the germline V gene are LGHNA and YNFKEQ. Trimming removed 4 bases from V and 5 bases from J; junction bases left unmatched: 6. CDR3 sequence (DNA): TGTGCCAGCAGCCCGGACAGGGGGCTAGTAACTGAAGCTTTCTTT. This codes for CASSPDRGLVTEAFF.

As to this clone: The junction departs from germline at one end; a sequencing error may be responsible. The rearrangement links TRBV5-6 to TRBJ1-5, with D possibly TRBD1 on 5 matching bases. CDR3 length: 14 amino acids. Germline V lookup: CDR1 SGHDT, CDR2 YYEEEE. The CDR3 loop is CAGSFRDSNQPQHF. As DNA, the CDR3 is TGTGCCGGCAGCTTCAGGGATAGCAATCAGCCCCAGCATTTT.